These 15 T cell receptor beta chains were all obtained from the same sample, sequenced in a study of long-term antiretroviral therapy in people with HIV. Version v3.0 of the immunoSEQ assay ran at survey level. Produced via immunoSEQ multiplex PCR; TCRdb's table is partial and in-frame only. Of roughly 25,000 clones in the sample, about 77% were seen once. The specimen was unsorted PBMCs, collected 0.5 years after starting antiretroviral therapy. The receptors were sampled from a woman between 35 and 50 years old with HIV.

This clone was recorded only once. The chain uses TRBV18 and TRBJ2-1, with D uncertain. The CDR3 extends over 12 amino acids. Trimming removed 2 bases from V and 7 bases from J, with 6 bases in between. Germline V gives CDR1 KGHSH, CDR2 LQKENI. The CDR3 DNA reads TGTGCCAGCTCACCAGGTGGGAATGAGCAGTTCTTC. It is translated as CASSPGGNEQFF. The full variable domain, its missing parts supplied by reference TRBV18 and TRBJ2-1, is NAGVMQNPRHLVRRRGQEARLRCSPMKGHSHVYWYRQLPEEGLKFMVYLQKENIIDESGMPKERFSAEFPKEGPSILRIQQVVRGDSAAYFCASSPGGNEQFFGPGTRLTVL.

V and J are TRBV27 and TRBJ2-7, with 9 bases lining up with TRBD1. The CDR3 has 16 residues. The V gene end was trimmed by 5 bases and the J gene end by 3 bases; junction bases not matched to a gene: 11. From germline, CDR1 is MNHEY and CDR2 SMNVEV (reference sequence). CDR3 nucleotides: TGTGCCAGCAGTCCCAACCCGACAGGGGGGTACTACGAGCAGTACTTC. Encoded protein: CASSPNPTGGYYEQYF.

This chain connects TRBV25-1 to TRBJ2-7; TRBD2 is a possible D gene (5 bases). Germline assignment: CDR1 MGHDK and CDR2 SYGVNS. CDR3 length: 15 amino acids. The germline V and J ends were trimmed by 0 bases and 2 bases, with 11 bases remaining between them. CDR3 loop: CASSEYGKKAYEQYF. The CDR3 nucleotides are TGTGCCAGCAGTGAATACGGGAAAAAAGCCTACGAGCAGTACTTC.

The chain combines TRBV4-1 with TRBJ2-3; D is unclear. Trimming stripped 3 bases from V and 0 bases from J, with 19 bases between. Germline V gene sequence: CDR1 MGHRA, CDR2 YSYEKL. The CDR3 is 18 residues long. In nucleotides, the CDR3 is TGCGCCAGCAGCCAGGGGTCTTCGTGGACGACTAGCACAGATACGCAGTATTTT. Its translation is CASSQGSSWTTSTDTQYF.

The chain combines TRBV7-9 with TRBJ2-5; no reliable D call. From germline, CDR1 is SEHNR and CDR2 FQNEAQ (reference sequence). The CDR3 extends over 12 amino acids. Trimming pared 5 bases from V and 1 base from J, leaving 5 bases between. DNA for the CDR3: TGTGCCAGCAGCCCCAGCCAAGAGACCCAGTACTTC. Its protein is CASSPSQETQYF.

V is TRBV6-6 and J is TRBJ1-3, with no clear D. V lost 0 bases and J 0 bases, leaving 9 bases between the germline ends. CDR3 length: 16 amino acids. Germline V lookup: CDR1 MNHNY, CDR2 SVGAGI (reference sequence). The CDR3 protein is CASSYSTRASGNTIYF. The CDR3 coding sequence is TGTGCCAGCAGTTACTCGACGAGAGCCTCTGGAAACACCATATATTTT.

CDR3 sequence: CASSPGTAFNEKLFF. The CDR3 nucleotides are TGTGCCAGCAGCCCCGGGACAGCCTTTAATGAAAAACTGTTTTTT. V usage is TRBV5-4 and J usage is TRBJ1-4; 7 bases agree with TRBD1. The trim removed 4 bases at V and 4 bases at J, leaving 7 bases unmatched. The CDR3 is 15 residues long. CDR1 and CDR2 (germline): SGHNT, YYREEE (reference sequence).

This clone has more than one count but fewer than ten. This CDR3 is CASSLPGVGEQYF. In nucleotides, the CDR3 is TGTGCCAGCAGCTTGCCCGGGGTGGGAGAGCAGTACTTC. V is TRBV5-4 and J is TRBJ2-7, with D possibly being TRBD2 (5 bases). The CDR3 contains 13 residues. Germline CDR1 is SGHNT and CDR2 is YYREEE (reference sequence). Deletions cut 1 base from V and 7 bases from J, with 12 bases between.

This clone has more than one count but fewer than ten. The V and J genes are TRBV4-3 and TRBJ1-5; 9 bases are a match to TRBD1. There are 16 residues in the CDR3. Losses at the gene ends were 0 bases for V and 10 bases for J; bases not matched to a gene: 10. From germline, CDR1 is LGHNA and CDR2 YSLEER. DNA of the CDR3: TGCGCCAGCAGCCAAGACAGGACAGGGGCGTTCAGCCCCCAGCATTTT. The encoded protein is CASSQDRTGAFSPQHF.

The genes are TRBV7-2 and TRBJ2-7; D might be TRBD1 or TRBD2, each matching 5 bases. The CDR3 runs 16 residues. Between the trimmed V and J ends, which lost 7 bases and 0 bases, there was a span of 19 bases. Germline values: CDR1 SGHTA, CDR2 FQGNSA. The CDR3 region is CASIASGTDLSYEQYF. The CDR3, as DNA: TGTGCCAGCATCGCGTCTGGGACGGACCTCTCCTACGAGCAGTACTTC.

This chain joins TRBV4-3 and TRBJ1-1; tentatively, D is TRBD1 (5 bases). This CDR3 contains 14 residues. The germline V gene encodes CDR1 LGHNA and CDR2 YSLEER. V lost 0 bases and J lost 6, with 11 bases in between. The CDR3 DNA reads TGCGCCAGCAGCCAAGATTCGGCGGGGCCTGAAGCTTTCTTT. It encodes CASSQDSAGPEAFF.

The rearrangement uses TRBV7-3 and TRBJ2-1, with D perhaps TRBD2 (6 bases). V lost 0 bases and J lost 6, with 9 bases in between. This CDR3 comprises 14 residues. Looked up from germline, CDR1 is SGHTA and CDR2 is FQGTGA. CDR3 loop: CASSLTGGVNEQFF. DNA for the CDR3: TGTGCCAGCAGCTTAACTGGCGGGGTCAATGAGCAGTTCTTC.

The rearrangement joins TRBV5-8 to TRBJ1-1, with D possibly matching TRBD1 (5 bases). Germline CDR1 SGHTS, CDR2 YDEGEE. CDR3 length: 14 residues. V was pared by 4 bases and J by 1 base, with 11 bases between. Written as DNA, the CDR3 is TGTGCCAGCAGCCCCAGGGTTTCGAACACTGAAGCTTTCTTT. Residues: CASSPRVSNTEAFF.

The chain couples TRBV7-9 to TRBJ1-1; 10 positions match TRBD1. With 5 bases clipped from V and 0 bases from J, the junction kept 3 bases outside the gene matches. The CDR3 covers 15 residues. Germline CDR1 is SEHNR and CDR2 is FQNEAQ (reference sequence). CDR3 region: CASSVGQGMNTEAFF. The CDR3, as DNA: TGTGCCAGCAGCGTGGGACAGGGGATGAACACTGAAGCTTTCTTT.

The chain joins TRBV7-3 to TRBJ2-3; the D is unclear. Germline assignment: CDR1 SGHTA and CDR2 FQGTGA. The CDR3 runs to 14 residues. V was pared by 4 bases and J by 2 bases, with 10 bases between. The DNA of the CDR3 is TGTGCCAGCAGCTCAGCCTTAGTCACAGATACGCAGTATTTT. This translates into CASSSALVTDTQYF.